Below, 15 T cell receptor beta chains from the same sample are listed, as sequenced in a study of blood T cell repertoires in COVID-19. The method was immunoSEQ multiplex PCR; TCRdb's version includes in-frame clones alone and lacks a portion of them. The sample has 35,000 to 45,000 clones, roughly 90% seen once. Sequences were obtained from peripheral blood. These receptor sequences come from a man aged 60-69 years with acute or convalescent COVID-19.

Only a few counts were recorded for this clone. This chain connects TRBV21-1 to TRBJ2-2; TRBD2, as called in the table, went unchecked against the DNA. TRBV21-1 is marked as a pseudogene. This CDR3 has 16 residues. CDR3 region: CASSKERAGHTGELFF. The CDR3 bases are TGTGCCAGCAGCAAAGAAAGGGCGGGGCACACCGGGGAGCTGTTTTTT.

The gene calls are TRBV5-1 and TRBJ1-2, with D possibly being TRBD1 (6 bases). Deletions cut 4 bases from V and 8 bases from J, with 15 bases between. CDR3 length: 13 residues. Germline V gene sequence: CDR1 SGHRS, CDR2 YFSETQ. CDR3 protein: CASSLGQGGGYTF. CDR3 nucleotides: TGCGCCAGCAGCCTGGGACAAGGGGGAGGCTACACCTTC.

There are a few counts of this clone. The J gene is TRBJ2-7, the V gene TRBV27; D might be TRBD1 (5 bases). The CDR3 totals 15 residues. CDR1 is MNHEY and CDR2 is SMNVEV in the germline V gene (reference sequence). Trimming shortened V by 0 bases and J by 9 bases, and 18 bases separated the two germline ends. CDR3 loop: CASSLSGSLLGVQYF. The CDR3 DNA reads TGTGCCAGCAGTTTATCCGGATCTCTCCTAGGGGTGCAGTACTTC.

CDR3 amino acids: CASSFDLGTSSYEQYV. The CDR3 DNA reads as TGCGCCAGCAGCTTTGACCTTGGGACTAGCTCCTACGAGCAGTACGTC. The rearrangement uses TRBV5-1 and TRBJ2-7, with TRBD2 identical over 8 bases. Germline V gene sequence: CDR1 SGHRS, CDR2 YFSETQ. CDR3 size: 16 residues. V shed 2 bases, J shed 0 bases, and the junction held 7 bases outside the gene matches.

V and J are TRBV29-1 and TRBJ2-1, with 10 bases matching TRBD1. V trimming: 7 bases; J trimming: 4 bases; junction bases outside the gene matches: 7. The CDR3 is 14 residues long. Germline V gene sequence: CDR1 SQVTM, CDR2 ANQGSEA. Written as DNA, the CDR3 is TGCAGCGGATCCGGGACAGGGGTTTACAATGAGCAGTTCTTC. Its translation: CSGSGTGVYNEQFF.

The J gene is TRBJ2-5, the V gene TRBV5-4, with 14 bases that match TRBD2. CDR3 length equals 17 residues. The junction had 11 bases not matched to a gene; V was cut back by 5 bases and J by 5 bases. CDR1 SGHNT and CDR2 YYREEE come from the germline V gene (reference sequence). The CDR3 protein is CASSRGTSGRVAETQYF. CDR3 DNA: TGTGCCAGCAGTCGCGGGACTAGCGGGAGAGTCGCGGAGACCCAGTACTTC.

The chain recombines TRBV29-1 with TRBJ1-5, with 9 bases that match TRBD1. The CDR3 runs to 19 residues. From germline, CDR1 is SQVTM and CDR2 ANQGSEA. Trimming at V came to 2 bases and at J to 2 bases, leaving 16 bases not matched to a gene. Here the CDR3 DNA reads TGCAGCGTTGAAAGAACTAGTTGGGGACAGGGTATAGGCAATCAGCCCCAGCATTTT. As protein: CSVERTSWGQGIGNQPQHF.

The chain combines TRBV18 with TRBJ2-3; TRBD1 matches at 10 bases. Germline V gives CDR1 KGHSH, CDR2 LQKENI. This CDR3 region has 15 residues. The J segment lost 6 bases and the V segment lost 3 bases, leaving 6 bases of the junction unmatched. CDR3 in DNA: TGTGCCAGCTCACCCGGGACAGGGGATGAGGATACGCAGTATTTT. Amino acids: CASSPGTGDEDTQYF.

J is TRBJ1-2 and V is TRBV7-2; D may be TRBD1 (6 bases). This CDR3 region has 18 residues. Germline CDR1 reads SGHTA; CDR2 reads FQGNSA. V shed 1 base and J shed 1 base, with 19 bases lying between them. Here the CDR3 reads CASSLGYRAYTFNYGYTF. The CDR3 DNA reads TGTGCCAGCAGCTTAGGTTACAGGGCGTACACTTTTAACTATGGCTACACCTTC. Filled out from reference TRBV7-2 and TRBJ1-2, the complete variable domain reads GAGVSQSPSNKVTEKGKDVELRCDPISGHTALYWYRQSLGQGLEFLIYFQGNSAPDKSGLPSDRFSAERTGGSVSTLTIQRTQQEDSAVYLCASSLGYRAYTFNYGYTFGSGTRLTVV.

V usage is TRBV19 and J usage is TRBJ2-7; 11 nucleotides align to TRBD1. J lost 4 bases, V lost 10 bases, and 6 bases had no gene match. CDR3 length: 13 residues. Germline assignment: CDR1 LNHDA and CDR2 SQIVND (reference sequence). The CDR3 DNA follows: TGTGCCACCGGACAGGGGGCTCATTACGAGCAGTACTTC. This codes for CATGQGAHYEQYF.

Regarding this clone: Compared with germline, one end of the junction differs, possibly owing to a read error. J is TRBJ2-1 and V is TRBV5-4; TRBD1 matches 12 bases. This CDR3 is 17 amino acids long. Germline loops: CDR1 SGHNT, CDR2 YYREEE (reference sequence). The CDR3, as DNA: TGTGCCAGCAGTTTGGGGGTTCCGGGACAGGGGGCAAATGAGCAGTTCTTC. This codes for CASSLGVPGQGANEQFF.

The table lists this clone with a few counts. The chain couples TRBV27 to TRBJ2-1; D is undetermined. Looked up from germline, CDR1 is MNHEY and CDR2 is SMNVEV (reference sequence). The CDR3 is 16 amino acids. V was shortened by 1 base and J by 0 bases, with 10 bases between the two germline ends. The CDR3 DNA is TGTGCCAGCAGTTTATATATAGATAGCTCCTACAATGAGCAGTTCTTC. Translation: CASSLYIDSSYNEQFF.

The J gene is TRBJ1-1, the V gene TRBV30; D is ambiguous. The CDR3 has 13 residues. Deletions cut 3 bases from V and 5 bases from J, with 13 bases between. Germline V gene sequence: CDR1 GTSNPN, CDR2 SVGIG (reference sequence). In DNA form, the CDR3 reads TGTGCCTGGAGGATCAGGTTGGATACTGAAGCTTTCTTT. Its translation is CAWRIRLDTEAFF.

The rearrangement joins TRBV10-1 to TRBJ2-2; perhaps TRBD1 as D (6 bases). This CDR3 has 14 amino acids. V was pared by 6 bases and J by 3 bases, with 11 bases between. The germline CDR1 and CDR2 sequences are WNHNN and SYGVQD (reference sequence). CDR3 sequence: CASSQTGHTGELFF. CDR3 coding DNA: TGCGCCAGCAGCCAGACAGGACACACCGGGGAGCTGTTTTTT.

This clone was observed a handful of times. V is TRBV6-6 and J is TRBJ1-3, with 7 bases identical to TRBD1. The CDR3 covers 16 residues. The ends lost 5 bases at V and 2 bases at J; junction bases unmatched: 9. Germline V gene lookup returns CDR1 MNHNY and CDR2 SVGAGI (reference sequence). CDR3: CASSRQGLSAGNTIYF. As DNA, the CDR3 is TGTGCCAGCAGTCGACAGGGACTTTCCGCTGGAAACACCATATATTTT.